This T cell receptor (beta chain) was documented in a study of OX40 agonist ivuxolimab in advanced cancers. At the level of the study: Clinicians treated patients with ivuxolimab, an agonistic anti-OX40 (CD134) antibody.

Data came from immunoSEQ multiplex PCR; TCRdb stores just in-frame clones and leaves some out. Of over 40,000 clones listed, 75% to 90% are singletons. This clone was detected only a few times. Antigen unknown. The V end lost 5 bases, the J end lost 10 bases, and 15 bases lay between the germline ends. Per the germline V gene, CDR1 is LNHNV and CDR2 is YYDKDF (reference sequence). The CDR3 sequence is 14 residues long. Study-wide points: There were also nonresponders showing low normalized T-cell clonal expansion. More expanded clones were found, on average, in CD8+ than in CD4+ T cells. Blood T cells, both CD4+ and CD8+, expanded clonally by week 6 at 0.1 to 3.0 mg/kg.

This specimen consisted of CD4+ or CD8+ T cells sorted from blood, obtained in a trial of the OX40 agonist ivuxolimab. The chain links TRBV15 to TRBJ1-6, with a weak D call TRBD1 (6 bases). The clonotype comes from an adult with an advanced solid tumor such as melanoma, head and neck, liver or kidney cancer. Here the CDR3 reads CATSRTGSLSPLHF. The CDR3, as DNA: TGTGCCACCAGCCGAACAGGGAGCTTATCACCCCTCCACTTT.